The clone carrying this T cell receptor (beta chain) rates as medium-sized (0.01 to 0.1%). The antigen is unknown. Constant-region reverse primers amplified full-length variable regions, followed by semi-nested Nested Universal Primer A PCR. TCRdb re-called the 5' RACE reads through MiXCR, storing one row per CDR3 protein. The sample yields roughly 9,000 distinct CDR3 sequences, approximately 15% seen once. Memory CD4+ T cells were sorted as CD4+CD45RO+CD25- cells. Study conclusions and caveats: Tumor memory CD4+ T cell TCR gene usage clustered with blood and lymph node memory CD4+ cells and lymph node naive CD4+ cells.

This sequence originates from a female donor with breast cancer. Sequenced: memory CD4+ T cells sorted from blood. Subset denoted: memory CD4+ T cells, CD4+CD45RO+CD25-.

The CDR3 protein is CASSLTGTGSGETQYF. Written as DNA, the CDR3 is TGTGCCAGCAGCCTGACCGGGACAGGGAGTGGGGAGACCCAGTACTTC. The rearrangement uses TRBV7-6 and TRBJ2-5, with 9 bases fitting TRBD1. Per germline, CDR1 SGHVS and CDR2 FNYEAQ. J was trimmed by 5 bases and V by 5 bases; bases with no gene match: 12. The CDR3 consists of 16 residues.